Below are 14 T cell receptor beta chains sequenced from a single sample in a study of molecular identifiers for immune sequencing clone quantification. TCRdb fed the PCR reads into MiXCR, producing one record per CDR3 protein. The repertoire holds under 600,000 distinct CDR3 sequences, with less than 30% as singletons. The sequencing input was naive CD8+ T cells from blood, with Jurkat cell RNA spiked in. The subset denotes: FACS-sorted CD8+CD4-CCR7+CD45RA+ naive T cells. The source of these receptors is a human donor in good health. Some libraries in this study had Jurkat cell RNA spiked in.

The chain employs TRBV6-2 or TRBV6-3 and TRBJ2-3; 7 nucleotides agree with TRBD1. The trim removed 0 bases at V and 8 bases at J, leaving 11 bases unmatched. Germline loops: CDR1 MNHEY, CDR2 SVGEGT. The CDR3 is 16 residues long. The CDR3 is CASSYSGTDIIPTQYF. The CDR3 DNA is TGTGCCAGCAGTTACTCTGGGACAGATATAATTCCTACGCAGTATTTT.

This clonotype showed up just once. The chain combines TRBV12-3 or TRBV12-4 with TRBJ2-1, with 10 bases that match TRBD2. The CDR3 extends over 16 amino acids. V gave up 5 bases and J gave up 2 bases; unmatched junction bases: 6. In DNA, the CDR3 is TGTGCCAGCAGTAACCCTAGCGGGAGTACCTACAATGAGCAGTTCTTC. Amino acids: CASSNPSGSTYNEQFF.

The rearrangement links TRBV18 to TRBJ1-4, with 10 nucleotides matching TRBD1. CDR1 and CDR2 (germline): KGHSH, LQKENI. Trimming cost V 3 bases and J 0 bases; bases outside gene matches: 7. This CDR3 spans 18 amino acids. CDR3 bases: TGTGCCAGCTCACCGCTCGGGACAGGGGCCGCAACTAATGAAAAACTGTTTTTT. Residues: CASSPLGTGAATNEKLFF.

There are a few counts of this clonotype. The V gene is TRBV4-3, the J gene TRBJ2-3; possibly TRBD1 or TRBD2 for D (5 bases each). Germline assignment: CDR1 LGHNA and CDR2 YSLEER. CDR3 length: 16 residues. Trimming left V 2 bases short and J 4 bases short, with 16 bases between. The CDR3 region is CASSQRGVISADTQYF. CDR3 in DNA: TGCGCCAGCAGCCAAAGAGGGGTCATCTCGGCAGATACGCAGTATTTT.

This clonotype was detected ten times or more. The gene calls are TRBV29-1 and TRBJ2-7, with D perhaps matching TRBD1 (6 bases). From germline, CDR1 is SQVTM and CDR2 ANQGSEA. The CDR3 is made up of 13 amino acids. The germline V and J ends were trimmed by 4 bases and 4 bases, with 14 bases remaining between them. This chain's CDR3 is CSVATGMGYEQYF. CDR3 nucleotide sequence: TGCAGCGTTGCAACAGGGATGGGTTACGAGCAGTACTTC.

This clonotype showed up just a few times. V usage is TRBV6-2 or TRBV6-3 and J usage is TRBJ1-1; D is possibly TRBD1 (5 bases). This CDR3 comprises 13 residues. Trimming shortened V by 11 bases and J by 6 bases, and 19 bases separated the two germline ends. CDR1 is MNHEY and CDR2 is SVGEGT in the germline V gene. The DNA of the CDR3 is TGTGCCGCCACTGGGGGGAGGCTATCTGAAGCTTTCTTT. It specifies CAATGGRLSEAFF.

This clonotype turned up a few times. V gene TRBV2 combines with J gene TRBJ1-1, with D unclear. Germline V gene data show CDR1 as SNHLY and CDR2 as FYNNEI. This CDR3 is built from 14 residues. V was shortened by 2 bases and J by 2 bases, with 9 bases between the two germline ends. The CDR3 spells CASSESTLNTEAFF. As DNA, the CDR3 is TGTGCCAGCAGTGAATCGACCTTAAACACTGAAGCTTTCTTT.

As regards this clonotype: A read error may explain this, as a much larger clone is one base away. The gene calls are TRBV7-2 and TRBJ2-3; TRBD1 aligns across 11 bases. Germline V gives CDR1 SGHTA, CDR2 FQGNSA. The CDR3 has 17 amino acids. V shed 5 bases, J shed 3 bases, and the junction held 10 bases outside the gene matches. The CDR3 is CASSPLPGQGETDTQYF. The CDR3 DNA sequence: TGTGCCAGCAGCCCACTCCCGGGACAGGGGGAAACAGATACGCAGTATTTT.

This clonotype was counted at least ten times. This chain uses TRBV29-1 with TRBJ1-2, with 10 nucleotides matching TRBD1. J lost 5 bases, V lost 3 bases, and 3 bases had no gene match. CDR1 and CDR2 (germline): SQVTM, ANQGSEA. CDR3 length: 13 residues. This CDR3 is CSVDDRGLYGYTF. Here the CDR3 DNA reads TGCAGCGTTGACGACAGGGGGCTTTATGGCTACACCTTC. The complete variable domain, with remaining parts taken from reference TRBV29-1 and TRBJ1-2, reads SAVISQKPSRDICQRGTSLTIQCQVDSQVTMMFWYRQQPGQSLTLIATANQGSEATYESGFVIDKFPISRPNLTFSTLTVSNMSPEDSSIYLCSVDDRGLYGYTFGSGTRLTVV.

The gene calls are TRBV6-2 or TRBV6-3 and TRBJ2-7, with 7 bases lining up with TRBD2. The CDR3 totals 15 residues. Germline V gene sequence: CDR1 MNHEY, CDR2 SVGEGT. With 8 bases clipped from V and 0 bases from J, the junction kept 10 bases outside the gene matches. The CDR3 reads CASDQVRDYSYEQYF. The CDR3 nucleotides are TGTGCCAGCGACCAGGTCCGGGACTACTCCTACGAGCAGTACTTC.

The genes are TRBV27 and TRBJ2-7, with unresolved D. Germline V gene data show CDR1 as MNHEY and CDR2 as SMNVEV (reference sequence). The V end lost 0 bases, the J end lost 7 bases, and 16 bases lay between the germline ends. The CDR3 is 15 residues long. The CDR3: CASSLSAPPPMEQYF. The CDR3, as DNA: TGTGCCAGCAGTTTATCGGCCCCTCCCCCGATGGAGCAGTACTTC.

This clonotype was seen only a few times. This CDR3 reads CASSVGAGGSYEQYF. The CDR3 DNA sequence: TGTGCCAGCAGCGTAGGAGCGGGGGGCTCCTACGAGCAGTACTTC. The V and J genes are TRBV9 and TRBJ2-7; 9 bases are shared with TRBD2. The CDR3 runs to 15 residues. The V segment lost 0 bases and the J segment 0 bases; nucleotides outside the gene matches: 1. The germline V gene encodes CDR1 SGDLS and CDR2 YYNGEE.

This clonotype was observed once. V and J are TRBV7-6 and TRBJ2-1, with D maybe TRBD1 (6 bases). Germline V gene data show CDR1 as SGHVS and CDR2 as FNYEAQ. The CDR3 runs to 16 residues. Trimming took off 3 bases at V and 2 bases at J, with 14 bases between the two ends. CDR3 bases: TGTGCCAGCAGCTTCGCCCAAGGGGGACCCTACAATGAGCAGTTCTTC. Amino acid sequence: CASSFAQGGPYNEQFF.

This clonotype was seen at least ten times. V usage is TRBV7-6 and J usage is TRBJ2-1, with 9 bases identical to TRBD2. This CDR3 is 15 amino acids long. The ends lost 5 bases at V and 8 bases at J; junction bases unmatched: 10. The germline V gene encodes CDR1 SGHVS and CDR2 FNYEAQ. CDR3 nucleotide sequence: TGTGCCAGCAGCATGACTAGCGGTCCTACGGATGAGCAGTTCTTC. Protein product: CASSMTSGPTDEQFF.